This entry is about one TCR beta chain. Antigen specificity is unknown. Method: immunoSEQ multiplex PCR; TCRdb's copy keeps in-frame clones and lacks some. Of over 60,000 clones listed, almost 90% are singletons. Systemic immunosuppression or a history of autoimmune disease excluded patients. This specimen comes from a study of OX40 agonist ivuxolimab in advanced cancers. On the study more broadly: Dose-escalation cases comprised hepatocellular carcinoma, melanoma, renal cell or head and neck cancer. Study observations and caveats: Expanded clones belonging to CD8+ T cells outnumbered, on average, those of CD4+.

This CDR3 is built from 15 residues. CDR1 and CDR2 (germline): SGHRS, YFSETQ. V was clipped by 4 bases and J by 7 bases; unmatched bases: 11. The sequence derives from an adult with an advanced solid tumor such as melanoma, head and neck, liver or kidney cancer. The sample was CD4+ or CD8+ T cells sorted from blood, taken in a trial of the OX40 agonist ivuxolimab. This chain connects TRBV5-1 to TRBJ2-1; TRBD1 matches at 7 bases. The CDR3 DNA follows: TGCGCCAGCAGCCCTTGGCAGGGGGTAGGGAATGAGCAGTTCTTC. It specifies CASSPWQGVGNEQFF.